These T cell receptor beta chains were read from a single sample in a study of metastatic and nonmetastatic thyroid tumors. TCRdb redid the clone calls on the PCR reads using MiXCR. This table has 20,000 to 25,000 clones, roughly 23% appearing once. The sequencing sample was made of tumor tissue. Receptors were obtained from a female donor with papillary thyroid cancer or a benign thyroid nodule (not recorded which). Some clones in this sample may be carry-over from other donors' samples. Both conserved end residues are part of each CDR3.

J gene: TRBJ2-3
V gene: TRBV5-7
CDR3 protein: CASKPLGTDTQYF

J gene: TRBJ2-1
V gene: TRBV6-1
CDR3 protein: CASSENRGNNEQFF

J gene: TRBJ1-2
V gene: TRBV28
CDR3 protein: CASRDPGGHIYGYTF

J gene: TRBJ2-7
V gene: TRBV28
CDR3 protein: CASAGGLSYEQYF

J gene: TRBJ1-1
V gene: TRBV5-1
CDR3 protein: CASSGRAIDSNTEAFF

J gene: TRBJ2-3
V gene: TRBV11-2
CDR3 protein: CASSSAKGAQGPDTQYF

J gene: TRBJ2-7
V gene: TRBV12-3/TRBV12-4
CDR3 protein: CASSRDRLLYEQYF

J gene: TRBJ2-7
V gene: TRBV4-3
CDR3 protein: CASSQEWRGAYEQYF

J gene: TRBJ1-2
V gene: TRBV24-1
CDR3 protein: CATSDPVRGYYGYTF

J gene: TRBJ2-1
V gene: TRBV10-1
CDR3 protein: CASSGQGSRNEQFF

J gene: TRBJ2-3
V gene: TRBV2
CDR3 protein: CASSEAGQGMDTQYF

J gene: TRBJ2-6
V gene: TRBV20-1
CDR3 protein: CSARVQGANSGANVLTF

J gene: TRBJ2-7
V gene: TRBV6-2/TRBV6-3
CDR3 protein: CASSGAENDEQYF

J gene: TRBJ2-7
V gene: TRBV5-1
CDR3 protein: CAISLSSGYGNEQYF

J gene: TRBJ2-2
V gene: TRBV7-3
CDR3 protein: CAKGLAGLEDTGELFF